This T cell receptor beta chain was documented in a study of blood T cell repertoires in COVID-19 (dated by TCRdb to about 2020). General notes on the study: The collaborator samples originated in the United States, Italy and Spain and spanned the acute and convalescent phases of COVID-19. The prospective study material was composed of cDNA or gDNA derived from T cells, B-cell-depleted T cells, or PBMCs. The dataset comprised deeply sampled blood TCRbeta repertoires from subjects exposed to, actively infected with, or recovered from COVID-19. A freely available public database, intended as a resource for researchers studying the immune response to SARS-CoV-2, is where the repertoires were released. The samples were drawn from the first 160 participants of the ongoing ImmuneRACE study and from roughly 1,300 subjects provided by 6 global collaborators. The sample metadata nearly always contained a de-identified subject ID, COVID-19 status, age in years and sex. Where HLA class I and class II types were available, the types were taken from metadata supplied by the sample provider, not from assay-based typing.

Clipping removes 3 bases from V and 4 bases from J, with 15 as the unmatched junction base count. CDR1 SGHRS and CDR2 YFSETQ are derived from the germline V gene. The cysteine opens and the phenylalanine closes a CDR3 of 17 amino acids. Only the CDR3 DNA stays, 51 bases, in frame from base 1. Collaborating institutions collected whole blood in K2EDTA tubes following their own protocols. For TCRbeta analysis, collaborator samples were shipped as frozen whole blood, as isolated PBMCs, or as DNA extracted from either sample type. Turning to this clone: Its target antigen remains unknown. No base qualities exist here, and no much larger clone lies one base off it.

Overall study results and their limits: The amount of clinical and demographic metadata varied by source and participant and was provided uncurated.

TCRbeta CDR3 regions were amplified from genomic DNA using the immunoSEQ Assay, a bias-controlled multiplex PCR. In the source study's methods: The number of nucleated cells in each sample was estimated from the amplification of reference gene primers within the assay. Sequence reads were collapsed and filtered to measure the absolute abundance of every unique TCRbeta CDR3 rearrangement. For each sample, productive Simpson clonality was calculated as the square root of Simpson's diversity index over productive rearrangements. TCRdb took this table from immuneACCESS and kept in-frame rearrangements with V and J called. Such tables lack part of the clones; where checked against another copy, unresolved V genes explain under half of the gap, and the rest is unexplained. The V and J calls and clone size come from that table; D and trimming were worked out from the DNA. Within this sample are 300,000 or so clones, with roughly 91% of them counted one time only. The ten largest clones capture 1% of the sample.

The source of this sequence is a man aged 45-60 years with active or convalescent COVID-19. Input material: peripheral blood. The chain is assembled from TRBV5-1 and TRBJ2-7; 8 central nucleotides agree with TRBD1. At the DNA level, the sequence is TGCGCCAGCAGCTCCTCCCCGATAGGACAGGGACTTTACGAGCAGTACTTC. Its amino acids are CASSSSPIGQGLYEQYF.